This is a list of T cell receptor beta chains from one sample in a study of spatial heterogeneity in lung cancer. Via MiXCR, TCRdb re-called the 5' RACE reads, giving one row per CDR3 protein. The data show about 38,000 distinct CDR3 sequences, approximately 5.5% seen once. The source was PBMCs, collected at surgery. The receptors stem from a female donor with early-stage non-small cell lung cancer. CDR3s include the opening cysteine and the closing phenylalanine or tryptophan. A D gene is named only where the DNA matches it firmly.

>TRBJ2-7|TRBD1|TRBV20-1
CSTTGASSYEQYF
>TRBJ1-2|TRBD1|TRBV6-5
CATELWDRGRHGYTF
>TRBJ2-1|TRBD1|TRBV6-1
CASSPGQGTYNEQFF
>TRBJ2-7|.|TRBV5-1
CASSVRDSYEQYF
>TRBJ1-5|.|TRBV3-1
CASSHGGGQPQHF
>TRBJ2-1|TRBD1|TRBV3-1
CASSRRAGTGVYNEQFF
>TRBJ2-3|.|TRBV30
CAWSLDTQYF
>TRBJ2-4|.|TRBV5-4
CASSLGGGAAKNIQYF
>TRBJ1-4|.|TRBV4-2
CASSQELGPREKLFF
>TRBJ1-2|.|TRBV20-1
CSASEGGYGYTF
>TRBJ1-2|TRBD1|TRBV6-5
CASRSGQGSYGYTF